This TCR beta chain comes out of a study of OX40 agonist ivuxolimab in advanced cancers. The CDR3 length is 14 residues. V was clipped by 2 bases and J by 6 bases, with 12 bases between them. Per germline, CDR1 SGDLS and CDR2 YYNGEE. On cycle 4 day 1 and cycle 7 day 1, as well as at baseline, blood was sampled. Some clones are missing from TCRdb's copy, which holds only in-frame ones; the method was immunoSEQ multiplex PCR. This table has some 20,000 clones, roughly 74% appearing once. This sample comprised CD4+ or CD8+ T cells sorted from blood, obtained in a trial of the OX40 agonist ivuxolimab. The receptor was derived from an adult with an advanced solid tumor such as melanoma, head and neck, liver or kidney cancer. The V and J genes are TRBV9 and TRBJ2-1, with D possibly TRBD2 on 5 matching bases. CDR3 region: CASSVDGIPNEQFF. CDR3 in DNA: TGTGCCAGCAGCGTGGACGGGATCCCCAATGAGCAGTTCTTC.